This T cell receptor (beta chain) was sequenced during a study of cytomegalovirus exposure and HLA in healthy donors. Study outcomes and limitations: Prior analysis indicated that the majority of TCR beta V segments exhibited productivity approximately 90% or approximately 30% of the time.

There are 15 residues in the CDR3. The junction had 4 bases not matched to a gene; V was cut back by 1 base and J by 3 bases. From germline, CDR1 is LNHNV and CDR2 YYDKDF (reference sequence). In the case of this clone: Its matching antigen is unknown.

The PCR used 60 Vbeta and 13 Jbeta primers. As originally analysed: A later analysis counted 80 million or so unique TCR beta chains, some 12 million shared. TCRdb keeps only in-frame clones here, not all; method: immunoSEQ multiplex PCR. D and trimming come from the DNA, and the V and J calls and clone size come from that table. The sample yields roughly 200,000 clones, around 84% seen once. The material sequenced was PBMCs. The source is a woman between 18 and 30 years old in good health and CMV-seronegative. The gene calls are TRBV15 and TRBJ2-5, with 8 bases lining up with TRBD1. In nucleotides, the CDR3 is TGTGCCACCAGCAGAGGCGAACAGGGGGAAGAGACCCAGTACTTC. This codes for CATSRGEQGEETQYF.